The rows below give T cell receptor beta chains drawn from one sample of a study of PD-L1 blockade in urothelial cancer. TCRdb keeps only in-frame clones here, not all; method: immunoSEQ multiplex PCR. The table shows about 56,000 clones, with roughly 84% occurring only once. Sequenced here: PBMCs, sampled around atezolizumab (anti-PD-L1) treatment. These receptor sequences come from a man aged 50-59 years with urothelial cancer. The CDR3 runs from the conserved cysteine through the conserved F or W. The D gene is left open where the match is weak. Size is stated for part of the rows, as once, few or many counts, or as a class when the clone is expanded.

TRBD1,TRBV19,TRBJ1-2,.,CASSLRQGNGYTF,TGTGCCAGTAGTCTACGACAGGGTAATGGCTACACCTTC
.,TRBV5-6,TRBJ1-6,.,CASSLWTAGSPLHF,TGTGCCAGCAGCTTGTGGACGGCGGGTTCACCCCTCCACTTT
TRBD1,TRBV27,TRBJ1-5,many,CASSLSQGGNQPQHF,TGTGCCAGCAGTTTATCGCAGGGGGGCAATCAGCCCCAGCATTTT
.,TRBV9,TRBJ2-2,.,CASSPSSHGELFF,TGTGCCAGCAGCCCGAGCTCTCACGGGGAGCTGTTTTTT
.,TRBV28,TRBJ1-2,.,CAIQRDWNYGYTF,TGTGCCATACAGAGGGATTGGAACTATGGCTACACCTTC
TRBD1,TRBV4-2,TRBJ2-3,.,CASSQDWDRVRPQYF,TGTGCCAGCAGCCAAGATTGGGACAGGGTTAGACCGCAGTATTTT
.,TRBV7-2,TRBJ1-1,once,CASSPDSGSDTEAFF,TGTGCCAGCAGTCCCGATTCCGGGTCCGACACTGAAGCTTTCTTT
.,TRBV20-1,TRBJ2-1,.,CSAADIPEQFF,TGCAGTGCTGCCGACATTCCTGAGCAGTTCTTC
.,TRBV28,TRBJ2-7,.,CASARGRGYEQYF,TGTGCCAGCGCCCGTGGCCGGGGGTACGAGCAGTACTTC
TRBD1,TRBV6-6,TRBJ1-5,.,CASSYGAGGGQPQHF,TGTGCCAGCAGTTACGGAGCAGGGGGAGGTCAGCCCCAGCATTTT
.,TRBV18,TRBJ2-2,.,CASSPLDFSNTGELFF,TGTGCCAGCTCACCTTTAGACTTCTCGAACACCGGGGAGCTGTTTTTT
TRBD2,TRBV6-5,TRBJ2-3,.,CASSSRLARTDTQYF,TGTGCCAGCAGTTCCCGACTAGCGCGCACAGATACGCAGTATTTT
.,TRBV28,TRBJ1-2,.,CASRTLPRGGSYGYTF,TGTGCCAGCAGAACCCTGCCCCGTGGGGGGAGCTATGGCTACACCTTC
.,TRBV6-5,TRBJ2-3,.,CASSRQITDTQYF,TGTGCCAGCAGTCGACAAATCACAGATACGCAGTATTTT
TRBD1,TRBV18,TRBJ2-7,.,CASSPDRAHEQYF,TGTGCCAGCTCACCAGACAGGGCTCACGAGCAGTACTTC
TRBD2,TRBV30,TRBJ2-1,.,CAWTPGTSGWEQFF,TGTGCCTGGACCCCGGGGACTAGCGGATGGGAGCAGTTCTTC
.,TRBV19,TRBJ2-7,.,CASSLSGKAYEQYF,TGTGCCAGTAGTTTATCCGGGAAGGCCTACGAGCAGTACTTC
.,TRBV27,TRBJ1-6,.,CASRLRGVTNSPLHF,TGTGCCAGCAGGTTACGGGGAGTAACTAATTCACCCCTCCACTTT
.,TRBV13,TRBJ2-3,.,CASSQAPDTQYF,TGTGCCAGCAGCCAAGCGCCAGATACGCAGTATTTT
TRBD1,TRBV6-6,TRBJ2-7,.,CASAGGTGGGEQYF,TGTGCCAGCGCGGGGGGGACAGGGGGTGGCGAGCAGTACTTC
.,TRBV6-5,TRBJ2-3,.,CASTPHTLTDTQYF,TGTGCCAGCACCCCACATACCCTCACAGATACGCAGTATTTT
.,TRBV30,TRBJ1-5,.,CAWSVGTAFNQPQHF,TGTGCCTGGAGCGTCGGGACTGCTTTTAATCAGCCCCAGCATTTT
TRBD2,TRBV5-1,TRBJ2-2,.,CASRGGLNNTGELFF,TGCGCCAGCAGGGGAGGGCTAAACAACACCGGGGAGCTGTTTTTT
TRBD1,TRBV13,TRBJ1-2,few,CASSGSLPDRGYNPHGYTF,TGTGCCAGCAGCGGATCCCTCCCCGACAGGGGGTATAACCCCCATGGCTACACCTTC
TRBD2,TRBV11-3,TRBJ2-1,.,CASSIGTSGNNEQFF,TGTGCCAGCAGCATAGGGACTAGCGGGAATAATGAGCAGTTCTTC
TRBD2,TRBV27,TRBJ2-7,.,CASSGGAPYEQYF,TGTGCCAGCAGCGGGGGGGCCCCCTACGAGCAGTACTTC
TRBD2,TRBV28,TRBJ2-1,.,CASSLESGLAGAYNEQFF,TGTGCCAGCAGTTTGGAAAGTGGACTAGCGGGAGCCTACAATGAGCAGTTCTTC
.,TRBV2,TRBJ1-1,.,CASIRQAEAFF,TGTGCCAGCATTAGACAGGCTGAAGCTTTCTTT
.,TRBV5-1,TRBJ2-7,.,CASSFWEFSSPPYEQYF,TGCGCCAGCAGCTTCTGGGAGTTTAGTTCTCCGCCTTACGAGCAGTACTTC
TRBD2,TRBV6-1,TRBJ2-1,.,CASSVLAAYNEQFF,TGTGCCAGCAGTGTCCTAGCGGCCTACAATGAGCAGTTCTTC
.,TRBV5-1,TRBJ2-2,.,CASSSASATGELFF,TGCGCCAGCAGCTCGGCTAGCGCCACCGGGGAGCTGTTTTTT
.,TRBV29-1,TRBJ2-4,.,CSVDRPPDPTRYF,TGCAGCGTGGACAGACCCCCGGACCCCACCCGGTACTTC
.,TRBV5-1,TRBJ1-5,.,CASSLDRSQPQHF,TGCGCCAGCAGCCTAGACAGGAGCCAGCCCCAGCATTTT
.,TRBV15,TRBJ2-7,.,CATSYDSYSYEQYF,TGTGCCACCAGCTATGACTCATACTCCTACGAGCAGTACTTC
.,TRBV2,TRBJ2-6,.,CASLGAGANVLTF,TGTGCCAGTCTCGGTGCCGGGGCCAACGTCCTGACTTTC
.,TRBV5-5,TRBJ2-3,.,CASSKHLPGAGTDTQYF,TGTGCCAGCAGCAAACACCTTCCAGGGGCCGGCACAGATACGCAGTATTTT
.,TRBV11-2,TRBJ2-7,.,CASSPRAPGRYEQYF,TGTGCCAGCAGCCCACGCGCCCCCGGCAGGTACGAGCAGTACTTC
TRBD1,TRBV19,TRBJ1-5,.,CAVKGAADHQPQHF,TGTGCCGTCAAGGGGGCAGCGGATCATCAGCCCCAGCATTTT
TRBD2,TRBV4-1,TRBJ2-7,.,CASSHQTGTSVYEQYF,TGCGCCAGCAGCCACCAGACCGGGACTAGCGTCTACGAGCAGTACTTC
TRBD1,TRBV5-6,TRBJ1-2,few,CASRSDRVYGYTF,TGTGCCAGCAGATCCGACAGGGTATATGGCTACACCTTC
.,TRBV6-1,TRBJ1-3,.,CASSSGTSGNTIYF,TGTGCCAGCAGTTCCGGGACATCTGGAAACACCATATATTTT
.,TRBV2,TRBJ1-2,.,CASSVGRSGYTF,TGTGCCAGCAGTGTTGGCCGTTCTGGCTACACCTTC
.,TRBV15,TRBJ1-3,.,CATSRDYMTGSGNTIYF,TGTGCCACCAGCAGAGACTACATGACAGGATCTGGAAACACCATATATTTT
.,TRBV2,TRBJ2-6,.,CASSLTVPGANVLTF,TGTGCCAGCAGTTTAACAGTTCCTGGGGCCAACGTCCTGACTTTC
TRBD1,TRBV7-9,TRBJ1-4,.,CASSLGQGVNEKLFF,TGTGCCAGCAGCTTGGGACAGGGGGTTAATGAAAAACTGTTTTTT
.,TRBV30,TRBJ1-5,.,CAWSVGNQPQHF,TGTGCCTGGAGTGTCGGGAATCAGCCCCAGCATTTT
.,TRBV28,TRBJ1-6,once,CASLPYRENNSPLHF,TGTGCCAGCCTCCCCTACAGGGAAAATAATTCACCCCTCCACTTT
.,TRBV19,TRBJ1-2,once,CASETGRYGYTF,TGTGCCAGCGAGACAGGCCGGTATGGCTACACCTTC
TRBD1,TRBV28,TRBJ2-3,.,CASTKISGQKRDTQYF,TGTGCCAGCACCAAAATATCGGGACAGAAAAGGGATACGCAGTATTTT
TRBD1,TRBV7-9,TRBJ1-1,.,CASSHRDRGSGAFF,TGTGCCAGCAGCCACCGGGACAGGGGTAGCGGGGCTTTCTTT
TRBD1,TRBV28,TRBJ1-6,once,CASRGQVNSPLHF,TGTGCCAGCCGCGGACAGGTTAATTCACCCCTCCACTTT